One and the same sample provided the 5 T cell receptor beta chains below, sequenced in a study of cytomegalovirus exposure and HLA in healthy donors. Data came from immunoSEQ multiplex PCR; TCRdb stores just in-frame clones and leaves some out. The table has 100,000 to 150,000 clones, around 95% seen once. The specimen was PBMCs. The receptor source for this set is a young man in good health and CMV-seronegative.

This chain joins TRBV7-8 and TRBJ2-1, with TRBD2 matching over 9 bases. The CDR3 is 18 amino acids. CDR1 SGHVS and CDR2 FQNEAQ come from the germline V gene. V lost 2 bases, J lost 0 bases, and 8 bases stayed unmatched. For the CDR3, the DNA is TGTGCCAGCAGCTTAAAAAAGAGGCGGGAGGGCTCCTACAATGAGCAGTTCTTC. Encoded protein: CASSLKKRREGSYNEQFF.

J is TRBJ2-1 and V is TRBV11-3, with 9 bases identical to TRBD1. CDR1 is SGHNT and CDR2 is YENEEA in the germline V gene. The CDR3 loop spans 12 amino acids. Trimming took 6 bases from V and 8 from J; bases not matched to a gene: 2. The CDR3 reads CASRDRGYEQFF. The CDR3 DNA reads TGTGCCAGCAGGGACAGGGGCTATGAGCAGTTCTTC. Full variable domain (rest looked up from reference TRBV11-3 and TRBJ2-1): EAGVVQSPRYKIIEKKQPVAFWCNPISGHNTLYWYLQNLGQGPELLIRYENEEAVDDSQLPKDRFSAERLKGVDSTLKIQPAELGDSAVYLCASRDRGYEQFFGPGTRLTVL.

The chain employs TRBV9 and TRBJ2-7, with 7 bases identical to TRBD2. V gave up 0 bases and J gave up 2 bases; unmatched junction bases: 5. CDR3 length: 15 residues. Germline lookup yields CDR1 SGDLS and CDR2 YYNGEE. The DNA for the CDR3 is TGTGCCAGCAGCGTAGAATCTGCGGGAGCCTACGAGCAGTACTTC. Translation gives CASSVESAGAYEQYF.

The CDR3 loop is CASSQDRGGSYNEQFF. For the CDR3, the DNA is TGCGCCAGCAGCCAAGATAGAGGGGGTTCCTACAATGAGCAGTTCTTC. This sequence joins TRBV4-3 and TRBJ2-1; TRBD1 is a possible D gene (6 bases). The CDR3 totals 16 residues. Trimming took 0 bases from V and 1 from J, leaving 10 bases between them. Germline lookup yields CDR1 LGHNA and CDR2 YSLEER.

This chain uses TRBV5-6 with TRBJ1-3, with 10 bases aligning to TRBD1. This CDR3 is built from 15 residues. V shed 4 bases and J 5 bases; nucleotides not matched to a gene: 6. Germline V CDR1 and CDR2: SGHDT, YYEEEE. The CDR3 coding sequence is TGTGCCAGCAGCGACGGGACAGGGGAACGAAACACCATATATTTT. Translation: CASSDGTGERNTIYF.